The 4 T cell receptor beta chains given below trace back to one sample, sequenced in a study of blood T cell repertoires in COVID-19. Using immunoSEQ multiplex PCR, the repertoire was profiled, and TCRdb retains in-frame clones only, with some absent. The data show about 76,000 clones, with 82% seen just once and 27% held by the top ten. The material sequenced was peripheral blood. The source of these receptors is a human donor in a cohort sampled during active COVID-19.

This chain links TRBV6-6 with TRBJ2-3, with D possibly TRBD1 on 6 matching bases. Germline V gene lookup returns CDR1 MNHNY and CDR2 SVGAGI (reference sequence). This CDR3 spans 15 amino acids. The V gene lost 2 bases and the J gene lost 1 base, with 10 bases spanning the gap. In DNA form, the CDR3 reads TGTGCCAGCAGTTACGCGAGGACAGGCACAGATACGCAGTATTTT. This encodes CASSYARTGTDTQYF.

The chain links TRBV2 to TRBJ2-7; D may be TRBD1 (5 bases). From germline, CDR1 is SNHLY and CDR2 FYNNEI. V was pared by 3 bases and J by 0 bases, with 9 bases between. This CDR3 is 14 amino acids long. In DNA form, the CDR3 reads TGTGCCAGCAGTGACCCGACAGCCTCCTACGAGCAGTACTTC. Translated, it gives CASSDPTASYEQYF.

The V call is TRBV7-9, the J call TRBJ2-7; D is perhaps TRBD2 (7 bases). V lost 7 bases and J lost 5, with 15 bases in between. Germline V gene data show CDR1 as SEHNR and CDR2 as FQNEAQ (reference sequence). This CDR3 contains 13 residues. The CDR3 region is CASTMGGADEQYF. Written as DNA, the CDR3 is TGTGCCAGCACCATGGGGGGGGCCGACGAGCAGTACTTC.

The rearrangement joins TRBV6-5 to TRBJ2-2; D is perhaps TRBD1 (5 bases). The length of the CDR3 is 13 residues. Per germline, CDR1 MNHEY and CDR2 SVGAGI. Trimming removed 2 bases at V and 6 bases at J, with 7 bases between. The CDR3 sequence: CASSYGHPGELFF. As DNA, the CDR3 is TGTGCCAGCAGTTACGGACACCCCGGGGAGCTGTTTTTT.